This passage covers 16 T cell receptor beta chains from one sample sequenced in a study of Graves' ophthalmopathy and Graves' hyperthyroidism. Amplification of TCR beta CDR3 regions used RNA transcripts. An initial RT-PCR round employing HTBI primers preceded a second-round multiplex PCR. MiXCR was run by TCRdb on the multiplex PCR reads, yielding one entry per CDR3 protein. Here the sample spans 300,000 to 400,000 distinct CDR3 sequences, 17% being singletons. The sequenced sample consisted of peripheral blood. The receptors originated from an adult man with Graves' ophthalmopathy.

The chain employs TRBV2 and TRBJ2-5, with D tentatively TRBD2 (6 bases). The V end lost 2 bases, the J end lost 4 bases, and 29 bases lay between the germline ends. Germline V gives CDR1 SNHLY, CDR2 FYNNEI. CDR3 length equals 20 residues. CDR3 bases: TGTGCCAGCAGTGAAAGATTGGGAGGATGGCCCCCAACAGATCTAGAGACCCAGTACTTC. Its protein product is CASSERLGGWPPTDLETQYF.

This clonotype occurred a few times. The V and J genes are TRBV9 and TRBJ2-2; D possibly corresponds to TRBD1 (6 bases). Between the trimmed V and J ends, which lost 3 bases and 0 bases, there was a span of 9 bases. Germline loops: CDR1 SGDLS, CDR2 YYNGEE. The CDR3 has 15 residues. The CDR3 DNA reads TGTGCCAGCAGCGGCAGGGGACCGAACACCGGGGAGCTGTTTTTT. Translation gives CASSGRGPNTGELFF.

For the CDR3, the DNA is TGTGCCACCAGCAGGGGGACTAGTTCCTTTCCCCAAGAGACCCAGTACTTC. It is translated as CATSRGTSSFPQETQYF. The V gene is TRBV15, the J gene TRBJ2-5; 8 bases match TRBD2. Germline V gives CDR1 LNHNV, CDR2 YYDKDF (reference sequence). Losses at the gene ends were 3 bases for V and 1 base for J; bases not matched to a gene: 10. The CDR3 contains 17 residues.

The table lists this clonotype with many counts. This chain links TRBV5-1 with TRBJ2-5, with 11 bases aligning to TRBD1. Germline lookup yields CDR1 SGHRS and CDR2 YFSETQ. The CDR3 consists of 16 residues. Trimming took 0 bases from V and 1 from J; bases not matched to a gene: 2. CDR3 sequence: CASSLAGTGGQETQYF. DNA for the CDR3: TGCGCCAGCAGCTTGGCTGGGACAGGGGGCCAAGAGACCCAGTACTTC.

This clonotype has at least ten counts. The chain combines TRBV4-3 with TRBJ1-1; no reliable D call. With 0 bases removed from V and 1 base from J, the gap between germline ends came to 15 bases. Per germline, CDR1 LGHNA and CDR2 YSLEER. This CDR3 comprises 17 residues. The CDR3 bases are TGCGCCAGCAGCCAAGATACGGGCCGATTCAAGAACACTGAAGCTTTCTTT. As protein: CASSQDTGRFKNTEAFF.

This chain uses TRBV5-1 with TRBJ2-5; possibly TRBD2 for D (6 bases). Germline V lookup: CDR1 SGHRS, CDR2 YFSETQ. This CDR3 is 15 amino acids long. Trimming cost V 1 base and J 1 base, with 11 bases left between them. The CDR3 nucleotides are TGCGCCAGCAGCTTGTCGGGACTTCTCCAAGAGACCCAGTACTTC. This gives the protein CASSLSGLLQETQYF. The whole variable domain, filled in from reference TRBV5-1 and TRBJ2-5, reads KAGVTQTPRYLIKTRGQQVTLSCSPISGHRSVSWYQQTPGQGLQFLFEYFSETQRNKGNFPGRFSGRQFSNSRSEMNVSTLELGDSALYLCASSLSGLLQETQYFGPGTRLLVL.

This clonotype occurred many times. This chain uses TRBV7-2 with TRBJ2-5, with 11 bases that match TRBD1. There are 14 residues in the CDR3. The V and J ends lost 6 bases and 4 bases, in that order; junction bases with no gene match: 4. Germline CDR1 SGHTA, CDR2 FQGNSA. The DNA for the CDR3 is TGTGCCAGCAGTTTGGACAGGGGGCGAGAGACCCAGTACTTC. Encoded protein: CASSLDRGRETQYF. The whole variable domain, filled in from reference TRBV7-2 and TRBJ2-5, reads GAGVSQSPSNKVTEKGKDVELRCDPISGHTALYWYRQSLGQGLEFLIYFQGNSAPDKSGLPSDRFSAERTGGSVSTLTIQRTQQEDSAVYLCASSLDRGRETQYFGPGTRLLVL.

In this sample, this clonotype turned up many times. This chain connects TRBV28 to TRBJ1-5, with D unresolved. V was pared by 3 bases and J by 6 bases, with 9 bases between. The CDR3 contains 13 residues. CDR1 is MDHEN, CDR2 SYDVKM, per germline. DNA for the CDR3: TGTGCCAGCAGTTTCCCGGCAGCTCAGCCCCAGCATTTT. Encoded protein: CASSFPAAQPQHF.

This clonotype showed up many times. The chain carries TRBV12-3 or TRBV12-4 and TRBJ2-2; D unclear. There are 16 residues in the CDR3. Trimming stripped 1 base from V and 9 bases from J, with 18 bases between. The CDR3, as DNA: TGTGCCAGCAGTTTAGGGTTTGGGATGGCGACCCGGGAGCTGTTTTTT. It codes for CASSLGFGMATRELFF.

This chain connects TRBV20-1 to TRBJ1-5; D uncertain. Germline assignment: CDR1 DFQATT and CDR2 SNEGSKA (reference sequence). Trimming stripped 3 bases from V and 5 bases from J, with 14 bases between. The CDR3 has 14 residues. In DNA form, the CDR3 reads TGCAGTGCTAGTATGGGGAGTGGGGATCAGCCCCAGCATTTT. Translating it yields CSASMGSGDQPQHF.

This clonotype turned up a few times. The CDR3 reads CASSSRWGVREETQYF. CDR3 DNA: TGTGCCAGCAGCTCCAGATGGGGAGTAAGGGAAGAGACCCAGTACTTC. The chain couples TRBV7-9 to TRBJ2-5; D possibly corresponds to TRBD2 (5 bases). This CDR3 contains 16 residues. Germline V gene sequence: CDR1 SEHNR, CDR2 FQNEAQ (reference sequence). With 4 bases removed from V and 3 bases from J, the gap between germline ends came to 18 bases.

The rearrangement links TRBV7-8 to TRBJ2-5, with 7 bases aligning to TRBD1. With 8 bases clipped from V and 0 bases from J, the junction kept 9 bases outside the gene matches. The germline V gene encodes CDR1 SGHVS and CDR2 FQNEAQ. The CDR3 loop spans 15 amino acids. CDR3 sequence: CASSRLGQDQETQYF. The CDR3 DNA follows: TGTGCCAGCTCGCGGTTAGGACAGGACCAAGAGACCCAGTACTTC.

This clonotype appeared many times. The chain recombines TRBV6-2 or TRBV6-3 with TRBJ1-1, with unresolved D. From germline, CDR1 is MNHEY and CDR2 SVGEGT. The CDR3 consists of 12 residues. The germline V and J ends were trimmed by 3 bases and 6 bases, with 8 bases remaining between them. CDR3 region: CASSYSIAEAFF. The CDR3 DNA reads TGTGCCAGCAGTTATAGTATCGCTGAAGCTTTCTTT.

This clonotype showed up many times. The chain is built from TRBV20-1 and TRBJ1-2; 8 positions match TRBD1. After removal of 1 base from V and 6 bases from J, the junction contained 7 bases not matched to a gene. The CDR3 is 14 amino acids. Germline CDR1 is DFQATT and CDR2 is SNEGSKA (reference sequence). The CDR3 DNA sequence: TGCAGTGCTAGAGCGGACAGGGAGGTCCATGGCTACACCTTC. Translating it yields CSARADREVHGYTF.

This clonotype came up many times. The gene calls are TRBV6-5 and TRBJ2-7; D is perhaps TRBD2 (5 bases). V lost 8 bases and J 2 bases, leaving 19 bases between the germline ends. The CDR3 sequence is 15 residues long. Germline CDR1 MNHEY, CDR2 SVGAGI. Here the CDR3 reads CASGKGPSPAYEQYF. CDR3 nucleotides: TGTGCCAGCGGAAAAGGGCCTAGCCCTGCCTACGAGCAGTACTTC.

The sample holds many counts of this clonotype. The J gene is TRBJ2-5, the V gene TRBV2; no clear D gene. The CDR3 is 12 residues long. V gave up 2 bases and J gave up 2 bases, with 3 bases separating them. Germline V gives CDR1 SNHLY, CDR2 FYNNEI. The CDR3 region is CASSELQETQYF. The DNA of the CDR3 is TGTGCCAGCAGTGAACTACAAGAGACCCAGTACTTC. Based on the CDR3 plus reference TRBV2 and TRBJ2-5, the full variable domain is EPEVTQTPSHQVTQMGQEVILRCVPISNHLYFYWYRQILGQKVEFLVSFYNNEISEKSEIFDDQFSVERPDGSNFTLKIRSTKLEDSAMYFCASSELQETQYFGPGTRLLVL.